This TCR beta chain was identified during a study of beta chain features in type 1 diabetes (dated by TCRdb to the late 2010s). Regarding the complete study: Mean age, gender distribution, total cell number and subset yield did not differ between patients and healthy donors. In the study, TCRB repertoires of sorted circulating CD4+ T cell subsets from recently diagnosed type 1 diabetes patients were compared with those of matched healthy donors. Whereas all 28 donors provided naive and central memory subsets, regulatory and stem cell-like memory subsets were isolated from just 8 patients and about 8 healthy donors. A total of about 99,000,000 sorted cells were examined across all samples, and RNA yield correlated strongly with the number of cells per subset.

Each donor gave one peripheral blood draw, averaging around 120 mL, which was collected into heparinised tubes. Naive, central memory, regulatory and stem cell-like memory CD4+ T cells were sorted on a BD FACSAria II using a panel including CD45RO, CCR7, CD25, CD127, CD95 and CD27. Purity was above 98% for every sorted population. Right away, PBMCs were isolated by Lymphoprep density gradient centrifugation and were stained directly, with no culture step. So that batch effects would be minimized, each experiment stained and sorted samples in pairs, pairing one healthy donor with one patient. General findings and caveats noted by the study authors: In all four CD4+ subsets, TCRB CDR3 length was moderately but significantly shorter in type 1 diabetes patients. At VDJ recombination sites, type 1 diabetes patients had fewer insertions and more deleted nucleotides, which implies abnormalities in thymic rearrangement. Because cDNA rather than genomic DNA was sequenced, highly expressing activated cells could have been over-represented, although no difference in activation and CD3 levels was found between groups. Only small numbers of individuals were included in the HLA sub-analyses, which left unresolved whether HLA type had any influence on TCRB rearrangement. Shorter templates might be favored by PCR, yet because patient and control samples were amplified and corrected together, any such skew would affect both groups equally. Naive, central memory and regulatory TCRB repertoires appeared more similar among patients than among healthy donors.

The High Capacity cDNA Reverse Transcription Kit was used to reverse transcribe all of the isolated RNA, meaning that expressed TCRB transcripts were what got sequenced. Deep immunoSEQ sequencing was applied to naive, central memory and regulatory T cell samples, giving an average of about 3.4 million total reads per sample. Sorted cells were lysed in RLT buffer and RNA was extracted with DNase-treated RNeasy Micro or Mini kits, depending on cell number. To prevent cross-contamination, each cell subset was processed individually, whereas patient and healthy donor samples were processed jointly. TCRB sequences were amplified from cDNA with the immunoSEQ multiplex PCR, producing 87-bp fragments spanning the CDR3 region. The amplicons were sequenced using the Illumina HiSeq platform. The original methods were these. Synthetic template baselines were used to correct PCR bias computationally, reads within Hamming distance 2 were collapsed, and singletons that could not be merged were discarded. Reads were aligned against IMGT so that V, D and J genes, CDR3 length and insertions or deletions at six rearrangement sites could be assigned. Clonotype counts were normalized to sorted cell number within each subset before computing true diversity and Gini coefficients with the tcR R package. The overlap coefficient, calculated on TCRB nucleotide sequences, was used to quantify repertoire sharing. Out-of-frame TCRB sequences from naive cells were analyzed to stand in for the pre-selection repertoire. TCRdb retrieved this table from immuneACCESS and kept in-frame rearrangements only. Not all clones are present; in checked studies, unresolved V genes account for under half, and no reason is known for the remainder. V, J and clone size are those of that table, while D and trimming were read from the DNA. Across this sample there are approximately 400,000 clones, with over 12% seen only once. The ten most abundant clones make up roughly 0.017% of the sample.

From cysteine to phenylalanine, the CDR3 is 15 amino acids long. Only the CDR3 portion is preserved as DNA: 45 bases, with reading frame beginning at the first base. V is pruned by 5 bases and J by 7 bases, leaving 6 bases of the junction without a gene match. Sequences SGHTA (CDR1) and FQGTGA (CDR2) are obtained from the germline V gene. To note about this clone: What this receptor recognizes is not known. Base qualities were left out, and no much larger clone turns up one base away.

This TCR was recovered from a woman between 18 and 29 years old in good health. Material: naive CD4+ T cells from blood. The cell subset or site label corresponds to: true naive CD4+ T cells. The chain is assembled from TRBV7-3 and TRBJ2-1; the junction holds 12 bases that match TRBD2. CDR3 region: CASSPAGTSGNEQFF. The DNA sequence is TGTGCCAGCAGCCCGGCCGGGACTAGCGGGAATGAGCAGTTCTTC.